This TCR beta chain was identified during a study of blood T cell repertoires in COVID-19. Sequencing was performed with immunoSEQ multiplex PCR; in TCRdb, only in-frame clones are kept and a portion is missing. The sample has some 160,000 clones, about 80% seen once. The clonotype was recovered from a woman in her sixties or seventies who had recovered from COVID-19. Material: PBMCs or T cells enriched from blood (not recorded which).

The CDR3 loop is CASSNQGSSYNSPLHF. The CDR3 bases are TGCGCCAGCAGCAACCAGGGGAGCTCCTATAATTCACCCCTCCACTTT. The genes are TRBV5-1 and TRBJ1-6; TRBD1 might be the D (6 bases). Germline assignment: CDR1 SGHRS and CDR2 YFSETQ. V was cut by 4 bases and J by 0 bases, with 11 bases left in between. The CDR3 totals 16 residues.